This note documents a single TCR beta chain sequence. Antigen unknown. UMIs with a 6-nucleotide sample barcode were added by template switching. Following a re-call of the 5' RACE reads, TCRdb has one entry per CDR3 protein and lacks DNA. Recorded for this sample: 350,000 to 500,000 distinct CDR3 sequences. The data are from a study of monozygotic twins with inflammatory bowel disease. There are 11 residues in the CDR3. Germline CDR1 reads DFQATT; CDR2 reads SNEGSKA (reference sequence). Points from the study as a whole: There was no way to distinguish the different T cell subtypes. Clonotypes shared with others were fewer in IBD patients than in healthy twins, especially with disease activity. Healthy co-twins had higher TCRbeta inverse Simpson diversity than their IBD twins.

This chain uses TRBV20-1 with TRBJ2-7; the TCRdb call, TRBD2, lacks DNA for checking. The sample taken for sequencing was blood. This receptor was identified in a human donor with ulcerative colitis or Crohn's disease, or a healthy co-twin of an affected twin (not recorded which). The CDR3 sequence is CSARDRDSGYF.